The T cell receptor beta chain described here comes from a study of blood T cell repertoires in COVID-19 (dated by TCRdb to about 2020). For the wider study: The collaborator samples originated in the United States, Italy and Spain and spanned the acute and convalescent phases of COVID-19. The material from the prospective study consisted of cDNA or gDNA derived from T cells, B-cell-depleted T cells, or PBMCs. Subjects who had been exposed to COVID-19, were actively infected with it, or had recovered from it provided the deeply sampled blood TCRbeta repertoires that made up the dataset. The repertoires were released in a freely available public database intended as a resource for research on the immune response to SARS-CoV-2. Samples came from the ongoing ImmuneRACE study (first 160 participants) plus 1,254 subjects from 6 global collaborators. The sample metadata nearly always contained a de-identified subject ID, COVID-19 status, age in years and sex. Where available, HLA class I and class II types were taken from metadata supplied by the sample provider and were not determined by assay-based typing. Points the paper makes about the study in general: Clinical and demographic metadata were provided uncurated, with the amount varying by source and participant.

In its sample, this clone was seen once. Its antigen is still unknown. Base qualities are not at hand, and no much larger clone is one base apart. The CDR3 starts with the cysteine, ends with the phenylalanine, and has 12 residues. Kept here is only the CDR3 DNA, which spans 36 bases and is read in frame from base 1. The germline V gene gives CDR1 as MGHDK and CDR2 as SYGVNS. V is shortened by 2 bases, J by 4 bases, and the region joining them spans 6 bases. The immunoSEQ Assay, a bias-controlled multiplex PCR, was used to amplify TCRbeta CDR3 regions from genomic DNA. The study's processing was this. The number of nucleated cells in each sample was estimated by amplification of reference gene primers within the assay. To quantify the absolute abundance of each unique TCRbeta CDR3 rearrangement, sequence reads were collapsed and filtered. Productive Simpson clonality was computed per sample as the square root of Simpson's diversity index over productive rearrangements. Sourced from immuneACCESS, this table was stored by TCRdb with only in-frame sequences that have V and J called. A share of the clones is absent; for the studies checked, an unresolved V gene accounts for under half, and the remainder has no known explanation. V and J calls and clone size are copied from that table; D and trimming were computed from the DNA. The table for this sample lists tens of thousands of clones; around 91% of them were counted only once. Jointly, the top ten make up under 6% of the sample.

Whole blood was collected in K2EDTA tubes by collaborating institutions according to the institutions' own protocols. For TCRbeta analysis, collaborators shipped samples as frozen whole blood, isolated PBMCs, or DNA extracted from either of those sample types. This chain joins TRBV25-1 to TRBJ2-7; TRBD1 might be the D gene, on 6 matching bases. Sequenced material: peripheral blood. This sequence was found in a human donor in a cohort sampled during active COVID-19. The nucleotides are TGTGCCAGCAGTGAACAGGGGTACGAGCAGTACTTC. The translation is CASSEQGYEQYF.